Presented here are 3 T cell receptor beta chains from one specimen sequenced in a study of response to subunit inactivated influenza vaccine. TCRdb independently ran MiXCR on the RT-PCR reads; one entry per CDR3 protein. This table holds 280,000 or so distinct CDR3 sequences, 21% found once. Source: PBMCs from blood, taken 21 months after vaccination. All receptors come from a man between 50 and 69 years old who received an inactivated influenza vaccine.

This chain connects TRBV11-3 to TRBJ2-1; D unresolved. Per germline, CDR1 SGHNT and CDR2 YENEEA. V was shortened by 5 bases and J by 7 bases, with 9 bases between the two germline ends. There are 12 residues in the CDR3. The CDR3, as DNA: TGTGCCAGCAGCGCGCTGCGAAATGAGCAGTTCTTC. Its translation: CASSALRNEQFF.

J is TRBJ2-1 and V is TRBV3-1; 10 bases fit TRBD2. The V gene end was trimmed by 1 base and the J gene end by 0 bases; junction bases not matched to a gene: 6. The CDR3 covers 18 residues. CDR1 and CDR2 from the germline V gene are LGHDT and YNNKEL (reference sequence). Here the CDR3 reads CASSQGTSGISSYNEQFF. CDR3 DNA: TGTGCCAGCAGCCAAGGAACTAGCGGGATAAGCTCCTACAATGAGCAGTTCTTC.

This clonotype was observed a few times. The CDR3 DNA sequence: TGTGCCAGCCTCCCGGGACACAGCTCCTACGAGCAGTACTTC. This encodes CASLPGHSSYEQYF. This chain uses TRBV28 with TRBJ2-7; possibly TRBD1 for D (6 bases). The CDR3 spans 14 residues. V lost 8 bases to trimming and J lost 0 bases, with 14 bases between them. Germline CDR1 is MDHEN and CDR2 is SYDVKM.